The TCR beta chain under discussion was sequenced for a study of blood T cell repertoires in COVID-19. Across the study: The origin of the acute and convalescent COVID-19 samples was the United States, Italy and Spain. The analysed material was cDNA or gDNA that came from T cells, B-cell-depleted T cells, or PBMCs.

Recruited during active infection, patients (from Seattle) were subsequently followed longitudinally. CDR1 SGHTA and CDR2 FQGNSA come from the germline V gene. This CDR3 comprises 14 residues. V dropped 3 bases and J dropped 8; count of bases not matched to a gene: 9. In the authors' workflow: Scientists estimated how many nucleated cells there were by amplifying reference gene primers. Assay used: immunoSEQ multiplex PCR; TCRdb lists only in-frame clones, some missing. The V and J calls and clone size are taken from that table; D and trimming were inferred from the DNA. Among a few hundred thousand clones, approximately 86% were seen once, and the ten largest hold 0.85% to 0.9%.

This TCR derives from a human donor with COVID-19, enrolled during active disease. The donor label of this sample is uncertain. Sequencing input: peripheral blood. The chain links TRBV7-2 to TRBJ1-1; 7 positions agree with TRBD1. CDR3 coding DNA: TGTGCCAGCAGCTTTAGGCGAACAGGGGAGGAAGCTTTCTTT. Its translation: CASSFRRTGEEAFF.